The TCR beta chain under discussion was sequenced for a study of cytomegalovirus exposure and HLA in healthy donors. Across the study: In an earlier analysis, almost 120 million unique TCR beta sequences were found from some 170 million T cells. Some 85 million unique TCRs, all from HLA-typed donors, were included in an early release of the data. General observations from the study: A later analysis revealed that TCR association rates differed between HLA loci, peaking at DRB1 and bottoming out at HLA-C.

The V gene lost 0 bases and the J gene lost 4 bases, with 13 bases spanning the gap. The CDR3 sequence is 16 residues long. The germline CDR1 and CDR2 sequences are SGHNT and YYREEE (reference sequence). In regard to this clone: Its antigen is currently unknown.

Both 60 Vbeta primers and 13 Jbeta primers went into the PCR. Some clones are missing from TCRdb's copy, which holds only in-frame ones; the method was immunoSEQ multiplex PCR. The sample consists of about 160,000 clones, approximately 88% of them appearing once. The origin of this receptor is a boy between 2 and 10 years old in good health and CMV-seronegative. Sequencing was done on a sample of PBMCs. This sequence joins TRBV5-4 and TRBJ2-2, with a tentative D call TRBD2 (5 bases). CDR3: CASSLEGSRATGELFF. In nucleotides, the CDR3 is TGTGCCAGCAGCTTGGAAGGGAGTAGGGCCACCGGGGAGCTGTTTTTT.